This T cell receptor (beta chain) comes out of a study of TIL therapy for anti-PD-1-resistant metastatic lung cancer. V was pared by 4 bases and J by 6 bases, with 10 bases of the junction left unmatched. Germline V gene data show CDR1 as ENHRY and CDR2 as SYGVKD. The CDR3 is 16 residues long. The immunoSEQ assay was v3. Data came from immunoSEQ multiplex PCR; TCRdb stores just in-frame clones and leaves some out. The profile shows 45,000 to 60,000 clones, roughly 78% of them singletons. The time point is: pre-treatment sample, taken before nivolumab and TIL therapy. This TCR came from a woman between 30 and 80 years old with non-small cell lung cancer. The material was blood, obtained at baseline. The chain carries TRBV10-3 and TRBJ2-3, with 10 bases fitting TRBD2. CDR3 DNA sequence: TGTGCCATCAGTGGGGGACTAGCGATGGCGGGGGATACGCAGTATTTT. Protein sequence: CAISGGLAMAGDTQYF.